This T cell receptor (beta chain) originates from a study of shared clonotypes between healthy human individuals. Study summary: Donor composition was a couple of women and three men, aged 18 to 49.

Sequencing used immunoSEQ multiplex PCR; TCRdb keeps in-frame clones, though not all of them. This table has 950,000 to 1,100,000 clones, around 78% appearing once. The CDR3 runs to 15 residues. Trimming took 8 bases from V and 1 from J; bases not matched to a gene: 10. Germline V gene lookup returns CDR1 SQVTM and CDR2 ANQGSEA. Sequenced input: memory CD4+ T cells from PBMCs. Subset in this sample: CD45RA-negative fraction. The V gene is TRBV29-1, the J gene TRBJ2-3; 9 nucleotides agree with TRBD2. The clonotype was recovered from a man younger than 30 in good health. Some clones in this sample may be carry-over from other donors' samples. The CDR3 nucleotides read TGCAGCTTCCTTCGAGCGGGAGGCGGCACAGATACGCAGTATTTT. Its translation: CSFLRAGGGTDTQYF.